A selection of T cell receptor beta chains follows, all from one sample in a study of CD8 T cells in ankylosing spondylitis. MiXCR, run by TCRdb on the 5' RACE reads, gives a single entry per CDR3 protein. Among around 300,000 distinct CDR3 sequences, approximately 10% were seen once, and the ten largest hold roughly 9%. Sequenced: blood, either unsorted or a sorted T cell fraction (not recorded which). The receptor source for this set is a female donor with ankylosing spondylitis or in good health (not recorded which). Both conserved end residues are part of each CDR3. Each record gives: D gene, V gene, clone size, J gene, CDR3 DNA, CDR3 protein. The D gene is left open where the match is weak. Only part of the rows carry a size: once, few, many, or a class if the clone is expanded.

>.|TRBV10-3|many|TRBJ1-2
TGTGCCATCAGTGAATATAAGGGACGCTACACCTTC
CAISEYKGRYTF
>.|TRBV29-1|many|TRBJ2-7
TGCAGCGTTGAAGACGGAGCCTACGAGCAGTACTTC
CSVEDGAYEQYF
>.|TRBV20-1|many|TRBJ1-1
TGCAGTGCTAGGGGCAGGGAAACCACTGAAGCTTTCTTT
CSARGRETTEAFF
>.|TRBV20-1|many|TRBJ1-2
TGCAGTGCTAGAGATGGAGGCAGGCCCGTCGGAGGCTACACCTTC
CSARDGGRPVGGYTF
>.|TRBV30|many|TRBJ1-2
TGTGCCTGTCCACCGGGACACCCAAACTATGGCTACACCTTC
CACPPGHPNYGYTF
>.|TRBV5-1|few|TRBJ1-2
TGCGCCAGCAGCTTGAGCAACAGCTATGGCTACACCTTC
CASSLSNSYGYTF
>TRBD2|TRBV11-1|many|TRBJ2-7
TGTGCCAGCAGCTTGAATAGTGCTGGACTAGCGGGAAGACACTACGAGCAGTACTTC
CASSLNSAGLAGRHYEQYF
>.|TRBV12-3/TRBV12-4|.|TRBJ1-6
TGTGCCAGCAGTTTAGGTCGACAGGCTAATAATTCACCCCTCCACTTT
CASSLGRQANNSPLHF
>.|TRBV20-1|many|TRBJ2-3
TGCAGTGCTAGACAGGCTGGGGCAGATACGCAGTATTTT
CSARQAGADTQYF
>.|TRBV29-1|many|TRBJ1-1
TGCAGCGTTCCTCGCGTGGGCGTTAACACTGAAGCTTTCTTT
CSVPRVGVNTEAFF
>TRBD2|TRBV20-1|many|TRBJ2-1
TGCAGTGCTAGTAGTCCTAGCGGGAGGGGGTCCTACAATGAGCAGTTCTTC
CSASSPSGRGSYNEQFF
>.|TRBV9|many|TRBJ1-2
TGTGCCAGCAGCGTAGGAGAGGGCGATGGCTACACCTTC
CASSVGEGDGYTF
>.|TRBV7-9|many|TRBJ1-1
TGTGCCAGCAGCTTCGAGGGCACTGAAGCTTTCTTT
CASSFEGTEAFF
>.|TRBV12-3/TRBV12-4|.|TRBJ1-1
TGTGCCACTGGGATTATGAACACTGAAGCTTTCTTT
CATGIMNTEAFF
>.|TRBV20-1|many|TRBJ2-5
TGCAGTGCTAGACCGAGAAACAACAGGGCTTTGGTTATCTTAGAGACCCAGTACTTC
CSARPRNNRALVILETQYF
>TRBD1|TRBV10-3|many|TRBJ2-5
TGTGCCATCAGTGAGGGACAGGGAGAGACCCAGTACTTC
CAISEGQGETQYF
>.|TRBV5-1|many|TRBJ2-2
TGCGCCAGCAGCCCACCCTCTCCTAACACCGGGGAGCTGTTTTTT
CASSPPSPNTGELFF
>.|TRBV12-3/TRBV12-4|few|TRBJ1-5
TGTGCCAGCAGTAAAGACAGGTTCTATCAGCCCCAGCATTTT
CASSKDRFYQPQHF
>.|TRBV5-1|many|TRBJ2-7
TGCGCCAGCAGCCCCCTCCCGCAGGGGGGGTCCTACGAGCAGTACTTC
CASSPLPQGGSYEQYF
>.|TRBV20-1|many|TRBJ2-4
TGCAGTGCGAAACCGGGCGCCAAAAACATTCAGTACTTC
CSAKPGAKNIQYF
>.|TRBV27|.|TRBJ1-4
TGTGCCAGCACCCGTGCGGGACACCGGAGAATGAATGAAAAACTGTTTTTT
CASTRAGHRRMNEKLFF
>.|TRBV20-1|many|TRBJ2-1
TGCAGTGCTAGTGGAGCCACAGGGGAGCAGTTCTTC
CSASGATGEQFF
>TRBD1|TRBV7-2|many|TRBJ1-2
TGTGCCAGCAGCTTATCTCCGGGACAGGGGATCTATGGCTACACCTTC
CASSLSPGQGIYGYTF
>.|TRBV29-1|many|TRBJ2-7
TGCAGCGTTGGGCCTAGCTCCTACGAGCAGTACTTC
CSVGPSSYEQYF
>TRBD1|TRBV20-1|many|TRBJ2-5
TGCAGTGCTAGCCCCGGGACAGAACAAGAGACCCAGTACTTC
CSASPGTEQETQYF
>.|TRBV5-5|.|TRBJ2-1
TGTGCCAGCAGCTTTCAGAGGGAAGCCTACAATGAGCAGTTCTTC
CASSFQREAYNEQFF
>.|TRBV28|many|TRBJ1-1
TGTGCCAGCAGTTCGGCGGGCAGGGGATTGATCTCTGAAGCTTTCTTT
CASSSAGRGLISEAFF
>.|TRBV12-3/TRBV12-4|few|TRBJ1-6
TGTGCCAGCAGTTTATCGAGGATGTCACCCCTCCACTTT
CASSLSRMSPLHF
>.|TRBV5-6|many|TRBJ2-1
TGTGCCAGCAGCCGCCCCGGGCCGAACAATGAGCAGTTCTTC
CASSRPGPNNEQFF
>.|TRBV3-1|.|TRBJ1-6
TGTGCCAGCAGCCAAGTTGACAATTCACCCCTCCACTTT
CASSQVDNSPLHF
>TRBD1|TRBV10-3|many|TRBJ2-2
TGTGCCATCAGTGCCACAGGGGGGAACACCGGGGAGCTGTTTTTT
CAISATGGNTGELFF
>TRBD2|TRBV5-1|many|TRBJ2-2
TGCGCCAGCAGCTATTCTAGCGGACAGAACACCGGGGAGCTGTTTTTT
CASSYSSGQNTGELFF
>.|TRBV12-3/TRBV12-4|many|TRBJ2-2
TGTGCCAGCAGTCATGGGGTGGGCGGGGAGCTGTTTTTT
CASSHGVGGELFF
>.|TRBV5-1|many|TRBJ2-5
TGCGCCAGCAGCCTGACCTTGGCTAGTCGAGAGACCCAGTACTTC
CASSLTLASRETQYF
>.|TRBV6-2/TRBV6-3|many|TRBJ2-1
TGTGCCAGCAGCCCCGAGAGGACCCGCTACAATGAGCAGTTCTTC
CASSPERTRYNEQFF
>.|TRBV7-8|many|TRBJ2-2
TGTGCCAGCAGCTTAGCGGGGGCTTACACCGGGGAGCTGTTTTTT
CASSLAGAYTGELFF
>TRBD1|TRBV27|few|TRBJ2-2
TGTGCCAGCAGTTTATCCGGGACAGGGGGCGGAAGGGGACTAGTCAGCGGGGAGCTGTTTTTT
CASSLSGTGGGRGLVSGELFF
>TRBD1|TRBV24-1|many|TRBJ2-2
TGTGCCACCGGGACAGCCTACTTAGAGCTGTTTTTT
CATGTAYLELFF
>.|TRBV6-1|many|TRBJ1-5
TGTGCCAGCAGTGAAGGCCAGGGAGGCAATCAGCCCCAGCATTTT
CASSEGQGGNQPQHF
>.|TRBV11-2|many|TRBJ2-3
TGTGCCAGCAGCTTAGAGCCGACAGATACGCAGTATTTT
CASSLEPTDTQYF
>.|TRBV14|many|TRBJ1-6
TGTGCCTCACGGGGGTTGGGCTCACCCCTCCACTTT
CASRGLGSPLHF
>.|TRBV5-1|many|TRBJ2-3
TGCGCCAGCAGCCCTCCAGCAGGGAGCACAGATACGCAGTATTTT
CASSPPAGSTDTQYF
>.|TRBV28|few|TRBJ1-4
TGTGCCAGCAGAGGGACACGGGGCGAAAAACTGTTTTTT
CASRGTRGEKLFF
>.|TRBV20-1|many|TRBJ1-3
TGCAGTGCTAGGCCACCCGTTAGCTCTGGAAACACCATATATTTT
CSARPPVSSGNTIYF
>TRBD2|TRBV7-8|.|TRBJ2-1
TGTGCCAGCAGCATTTTTAGCGGGAACTCCTACAATGAGCAGTTCTTC
CASSIFSGNSYNEQFF
>.|TRBV7-2|many|TRBJ1-1
TGTGCCAGCAGCTTATTGGTAGGGGGTGCTGAAGCTTTCTTT
CASSLLVGGAEAFF
>TRBD2|TRBV20-1|few|TRBJ2-1
TGCTGTGCTAGTGTACAGGCCGGGACTAGCGGGATCCATGAGCAGTTCTTC
CCASVQAGTSGIHEQFF
>.|TRBV20-1|many|TRBJ1-6
TGCAGTGCTAGAGAGCCGGACCCCGGGAATTCACCCCTCCACTTT
CSAREPDPGNSPLHF